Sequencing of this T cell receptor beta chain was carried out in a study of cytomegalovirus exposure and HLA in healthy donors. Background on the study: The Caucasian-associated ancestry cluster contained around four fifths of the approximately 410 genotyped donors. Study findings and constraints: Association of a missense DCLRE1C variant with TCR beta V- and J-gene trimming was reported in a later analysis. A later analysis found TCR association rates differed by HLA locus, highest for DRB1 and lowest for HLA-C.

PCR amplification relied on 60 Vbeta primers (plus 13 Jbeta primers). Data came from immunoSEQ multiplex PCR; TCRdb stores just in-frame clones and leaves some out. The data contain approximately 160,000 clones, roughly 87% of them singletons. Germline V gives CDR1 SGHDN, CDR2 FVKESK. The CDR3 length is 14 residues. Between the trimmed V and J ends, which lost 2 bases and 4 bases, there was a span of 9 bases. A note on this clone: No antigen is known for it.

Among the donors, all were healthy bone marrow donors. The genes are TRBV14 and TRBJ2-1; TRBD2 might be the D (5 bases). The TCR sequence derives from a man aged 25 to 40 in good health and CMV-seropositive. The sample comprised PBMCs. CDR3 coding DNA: TGTGCCAGCAGCCAACACGACTATTACAATGAGCAGTTCTTC. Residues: CASSQHDYYNEQFF.